A selection of T cell receptor beta chains follows, all from one sample in a study of graft-versus-host responses after intestinal transplantation. TCRdb's table, derived via immunoSEQ multiplex PCR, lists solely in-frame clones and lacks some. In the table there are 62,000 or so clones, 70% to 90% of which are singletons. The starting material was PBMCs, obtained 26 days after transplant. The receptors shown here come from a human patient who received an intestinal transplant, so some T cells may come from the graft donor. Each CDR3 is given with its conserved first and last residue. D genes are given only for firm matches. Some rows mark clone size as missing; the rest say once, few, many or name a class of expanded clone.

j_call v_call clone_size d_call cdr3_aa cdr3_nt
TRBJ2-5 TRBV29-1 . . CSLLMWGRGETQYF TGCAGCCTCCTCATGTGGGGCAGGGGAGAGACCCAGTACTTC
TRBJ2-1 TRBV5-6 . . CASSLGGGLFGDEQFF TGTGCCAGCAGCTTGGGTGGGGGCCTCTTTGGGGATGAGCAGTTCTTC
TRBJ2-3 TRBV11-2 . TRBD2 CASSPRTSADTQYF TGTGCCAGCAGCCCCAGGACTAGCGCAGATACGCAGTATTTT
TRBJ1-5 TRBV5-1 . TRBD1 CASSLVGTGPYSNQPQHF TGCGCCAGCAGCTTGGTTGGGACAGGGCCTTATAGCAATCAGCCCCAGCATTTT
TRBJ1-1 TRBV10-2 . . CASSEAGGYEAFF TGCGCCAGCAGTGAGGCCGGGGGTTATGAAGCTTTCTTT
TRBJ1-2 TRBV19 . TRBD1 CASSAPIKDRGRNGYTF TGTGCCAGTAGTGCGCCGATTAAGGACAGGGGGAGGAATGGCTACACCTTC
TRBJ1-2 TRBV4-3 . . CASSQEWQGNYGYTF TGCGCCAGCAGCCAAGAATGGCAGGGGAACTATGGCTACACCTTC
TRBJ2-5 TRBV4-3 once . CASSQDFNTQETQYF TGCGCCAGCAGCCAAGATTTTAACACGCAAGAGACCCAGTACTTC
TRBJ2-3 TRBV29-1 . . CSVRGQDSPEGDTQYF TGCAGCGTTCGTGGTCAGGACTCCCCAGAGGGAGATACGCAGTATTTT
TRBJ1-1 TRBV27 . TRBD1 CASSLYGQGMNTEAFF TGTGCCAGCAGTTTGTACGGACAGGGGATGAACACTGAAGCTTTCTTT
TRBJ2-1 TRBV5-4 . TRBD2 CARYRDYSYNEQFF TGTGCCAGGTACCGGGACTACTCCTACAATGAGCAGTTCTTC
TRBJ2-7 TRBV11-2 . TRBD1 CASSLLRRQGALSSYEQYF TGTGCCAGCAGCTTACTGCGGAGGCAGGGGGCCCTGAGCTCCTACGAGCAGTACTTC
TRBJ1-2 TRBV6-6 . TRBD1 CASTQDRTYGYTF TGTGCCAGCACCCAGGACAGGACTTATGGCTACACCTTC
TRBJ1-2 TRBV19 . . CASSTTGLFGYTF TGTGCCAGTAGCACAACAGGGCTTTTTGGCTACACCTTC
TRBJ2-1 TRBV6-6 few TRBD2 CATIAGGLYNEQFF TGTGCCACCATAGCGGGGGGGCTCTACAATGAGCAGTTCTTC
TRBJ2-5 TRBV6-1 once TRBD1 CASSERTGSQETQYF TGTGCCAGCAGTGAGCGGACAGGGAGTCAAGAGACCCAGTACTTC
TRBJ2-1 TRBV7-8 . . CASSLVGGSYNEQFF TGTGCCAGCAGCTTGGTAGGGGGCTCCTACAATGAGCAGTTCTTC
TRBJ2-2 TRBV6-1 . TRBD1 CASSRGGANTGELFF TGTGCCAGCAGTAGAGGGGGCGCGAACACCGGGGAGCTGTTTTTT
TRBJ2-7 TRBV6-1 . TRBD1 CASRAGTGQYYEQYF TGTGCCAGCAGAGCCGGGACAGGACAATACTACGAGCAGTACTTC
TRBJ1-2 TRBV19 . . CASTPRQTYGYTF TGTGCCAGTACACCGAGACAAACCTATGGCTACACCTTC
TRBJ2-1 TRBV27 . TRBD2 CASSLPRLAGGPYNEQFF TGTGCCAGCAGTTTACCCCGACTAGCGGGAGGGCCCTACAATGAGCAGTTCTTC
TRBJ2-3 TRBV2 . TRBD2 CASLKGTSGGPDTQYF TGTGCCAGCCTTAAGGGTACTAGCGGGGGCCCAGATACGCAGTATTTT
TRBJ1-3 TRBV5-1 . TRBD1 CASSLTGTGNTIYF TGCGCCAGCAGCCTGACAGGGACTGGAAACACCATATATTTT
TRBJ2-2 TRBV6-5 . . CASSYGQGQQTGELFF TGTGCCAGCAGTTACGGTCAGGGTCAGCAAACCGGGGAGCTGTTTTTT
TRBJ1-5 TRBV28 once . CASSLPVFNQPQHF TGTGCCAGCAGTTTACCAGTTTTCAATCAGCCCCAGCATTTT
TRBJ1-1 TRBV27 . . CASRPGLPTNTEAFF TGTGCCAGCAGGCCAGGCCTTCCAACGAACACTGAAGCTTTCTTT
TRBJ2-5 TRBV11-2 . TRBD2 CASSLGSGVQETQYF TGTGCCAGCAGCTTGGGCAGCGGGGTCCAAGAGACCCAGTACTTC
TRBJ2-6 TRBV28 . . CASRAGSGANVPTF TGTGCCAGCAGGGCAGGCTCTGGGGCCAACGTCCCGACTTTC
TRBJ1-1 TRBV9 once . CASSVGQANTEAFF TGTGCCAGCAGCGTAGGGCAGGCGAACACTGAAGCTTTCTTT
TRBJ1-5 TRBV10-2 . TRBD1 CASSSDRAGQPQHF TGCGCCAGCAGCTCGGACAGGGCTGGTCAGCCCCAGCATTTT
TRBJ2-3 TRBV5-6 . TRBD2 CASSPARGRVSTDTQYF TGTGCCAGCAGCCCCGCGCGCGGGAGGGTTAGCACAGATACGCAGTATTTT
TRBJ2-1 TRBV28 . . CASSPGTRGPPYNEQFF TGTGCCAGCAGTCCCGGGACACGGGGACCCCCATACAATGAGCAGTTCTTC
TRBJ2-1 TRBV7-9 . . CASSARNFEGHEQFF TGTGCCAGCAGCGCAAGGAACTTCGAGGGCCATGAGCAGTTCTTC
TRBJ2-7 TRBV4-1 . . CASSQEILTSSYEQYF TGCGCCAGCAGCCAAGAGATCCTCACTAGCTCCTACGAGCAGTACTTC
TRBJ2-3 TRBV11-2 . . CASSLDWGTFTTDTQYF TGTGCCAGCAGCTTAGATTGGGGGACATTTACCACAGATACGCAGTATTTT
TRBJ2-2 TRBV2 . TRBD1 CASSTGQEYTGELFF TGTGCCAGCAGTACGGGACAGGAATACACCGGGGAGCTGTTTTTT
TRBJ2-2 TRBV27 . . CASSLGLAEFTGELFF TGTGCCAGCAGTTTGGGGTTAGCGGAATTCACCGGGGAGCTGTTTTTT
TRBJ2-2 TRBV6-1 . . CASSEFTGNTGELFF TGTGCCAGCAGTGAATTTACAGGGAACACCGGGGAGCTGTTTTTT
TRBJ2-1 TRBV7-6 . . CASSQFGGTHNEQFF TGTGCCAGCAGCCAATTCGGGGGGACACACAATGAGCAGTTCTTC
TRBJ2-3 TRBV6-4 once TRBD2 CASSPSGSTDTQYF TGTGCCAGCAGTCCTAGCGGGAGCACAGATACGCAGTATTTT
TRBJ1-4 TRBV28 . . CASRKSESEKEKLFF TGTGCCAGCAGGAAATCGGAGAGCGAGAAGGAAAAACTGTTTTTT
TRBJ2-5 TRBV7-6 . . CASSRTAYQETQYF TGTGCCAGCAGCCGGACAGCGTACCAAGAGACCCAGTACTTC